This TCR beta chain comes out of a study of blood T cell repertoires in COVID-19. The overall study: Material from acute and convalescent COVID-19 was sourced from the United States, Italy and Spain. Sample material is recorded as cDNA or gDNA derived from T cells, B-cell-depleted T cells, or PBMCs.

Per germline, CDR1 SGHTA and CDR2 FQGNSA. The CDR3 has 16 amino acids. Trimming cost V 4 bases and J 0 bases, with 15 bases left between them. In the authors' methods: Nucleated cell number was recorded as an estimate derived from reference gene primer amplification. The data were produced by immunoSEQ multiplex PCR, yet TCRdb's version contains in-frame clones alone and is incomplete. The V and J calls and clone size come from that table; D and trimming were worked out from the DNA. The data contain roughly 170,000 clones, 85% to 90% of them singletons. Input material: peripheral blood. The rearrangement links TRBV7-2 to TRBJ2-5, with D possibly being TRBD2 (5 bases). The receptor's source is a young woman who had recovered from COVID-19. This CDR3 reads CASSSLGATHQETQYF. DNA for the CDR3: TGTGCCAGCAGCTCCCTGGGAGCGACTCACCAAGAGACCCAGTACTTC. Based on the CDR3 plus reference TRBV7-2 and TRBJ2-5, the full variable domain is GAGVSQSPSNKVTEKGKDVELRCDPISGHTALYWYRQSLGQGLEFLIYFQGNSAPDKSGLPSDRFSAERTGGSVSTLTIQRTQQEDSAVYLCASSSLGATHQETQYFGPGTRLLVL.